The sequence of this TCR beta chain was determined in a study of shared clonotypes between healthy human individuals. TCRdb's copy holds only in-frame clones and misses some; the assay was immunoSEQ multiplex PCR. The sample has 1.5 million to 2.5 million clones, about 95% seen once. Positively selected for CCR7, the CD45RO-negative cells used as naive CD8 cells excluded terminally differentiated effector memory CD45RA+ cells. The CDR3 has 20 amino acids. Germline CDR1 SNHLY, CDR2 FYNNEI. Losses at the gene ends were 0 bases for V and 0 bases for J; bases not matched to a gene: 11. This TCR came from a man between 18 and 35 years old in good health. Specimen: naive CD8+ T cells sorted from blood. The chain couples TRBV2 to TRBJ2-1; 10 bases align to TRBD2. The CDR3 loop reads CASSEAVELAGPSSYNEQFF. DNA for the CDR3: TGTGCCAGCAGTGAAGCTGTTGAACTAGCGGGGCCCAGCTCCTACAATGAGCAGTTCTTC.